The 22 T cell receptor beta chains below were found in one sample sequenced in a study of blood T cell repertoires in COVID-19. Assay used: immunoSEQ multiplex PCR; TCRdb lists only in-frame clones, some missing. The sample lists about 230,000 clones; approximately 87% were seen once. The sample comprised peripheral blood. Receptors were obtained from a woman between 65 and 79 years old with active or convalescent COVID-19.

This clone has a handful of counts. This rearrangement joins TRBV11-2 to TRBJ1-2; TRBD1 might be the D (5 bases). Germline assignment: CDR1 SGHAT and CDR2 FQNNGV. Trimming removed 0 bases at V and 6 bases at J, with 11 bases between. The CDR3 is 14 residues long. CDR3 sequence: CASSLEGLTDGYTF. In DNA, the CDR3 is TGTGCCAGCAGCTTAGAGGGACTAACAGATGGCTACACCTTC.

The CDR3 is CASSPTGGAPPYEQYF. DNA for the CDR3: TGTGCCAGCAGTCCCACGGGGGGGGCCCCACCCTACGAGCAGTACTTC. The chain is built from TRBV28 and TRBJ2-7, with 8 nucleotides matching TRBD2. This CDR3 spans 16 amino acids. Germline lookup yields CDR1 MDHEN and CDR2 SYDVKM. The ends lost 5 bases at V and 2 bases at J; junction bases unmatched: 11.

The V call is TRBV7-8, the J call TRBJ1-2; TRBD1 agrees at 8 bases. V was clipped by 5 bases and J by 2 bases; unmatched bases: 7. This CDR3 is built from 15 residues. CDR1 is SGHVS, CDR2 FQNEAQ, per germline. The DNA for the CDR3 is TGTGCCAGCAGCCCACAGGGACAGGAGAACTATGGCTACACCTTC. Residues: CASSPQGQENYGYTF.

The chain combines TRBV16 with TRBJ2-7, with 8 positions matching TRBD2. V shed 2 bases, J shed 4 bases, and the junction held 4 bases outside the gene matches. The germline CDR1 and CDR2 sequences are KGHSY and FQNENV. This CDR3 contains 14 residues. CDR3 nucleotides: TGTGCCAGCAGCCAAGGGCGGGGGGAATACGAGCAGTACTTC. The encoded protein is CASSQGRGEYEQYF. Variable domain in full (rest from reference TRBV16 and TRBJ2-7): GEEVAQTPKHLVRGEGQKAKLYCAPIKGHSYVFWYQQVLKNEFKFLISFQNENVFDETGMPKERFSAKCLPNSPCSLEIQATKLEDSAVYFCASSQGRGEYEQYFGPGTRLTVT.

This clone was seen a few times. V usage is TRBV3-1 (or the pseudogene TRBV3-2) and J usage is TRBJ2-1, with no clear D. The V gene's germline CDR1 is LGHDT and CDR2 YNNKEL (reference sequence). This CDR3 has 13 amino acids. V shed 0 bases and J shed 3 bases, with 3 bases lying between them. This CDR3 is CASSQDRYNEQFF. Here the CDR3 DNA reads TGTGCCAGCAGCCAAGATCGCTACAATGAGCAGTTCTTC.

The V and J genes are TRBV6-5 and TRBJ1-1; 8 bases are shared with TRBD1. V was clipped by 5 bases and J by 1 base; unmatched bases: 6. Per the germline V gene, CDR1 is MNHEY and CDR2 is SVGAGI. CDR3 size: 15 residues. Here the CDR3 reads CASSPPGTGNTEAFF. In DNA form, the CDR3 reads TGTGCCAGCAGTCCTCCCGGGACAGGGAACACTGAAGCTTTCTTT.

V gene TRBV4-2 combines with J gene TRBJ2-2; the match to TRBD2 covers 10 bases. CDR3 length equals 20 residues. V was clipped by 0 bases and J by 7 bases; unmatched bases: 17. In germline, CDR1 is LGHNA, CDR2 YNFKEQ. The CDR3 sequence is CASSQEVESGGAGYSGELFF. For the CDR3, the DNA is TGTGCCAGCAGCCAAGAAGTGGAGAGCGGGGGGGCCGGGTATAGCGGGGAGCTGTTTTTT.

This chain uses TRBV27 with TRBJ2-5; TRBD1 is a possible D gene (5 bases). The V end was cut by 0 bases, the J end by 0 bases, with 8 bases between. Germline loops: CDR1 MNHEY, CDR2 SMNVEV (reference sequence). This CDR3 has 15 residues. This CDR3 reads CASSLSSTDQETQYF. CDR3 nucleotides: TGTGCCAGCAGTTTATCGTCGACAGACCAAGAGACCCAGTACTTC.

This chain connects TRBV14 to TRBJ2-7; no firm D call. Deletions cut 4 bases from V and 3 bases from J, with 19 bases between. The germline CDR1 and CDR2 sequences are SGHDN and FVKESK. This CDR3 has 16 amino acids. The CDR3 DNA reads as TGTGCCAGCAGCCGCCAGAGACTCAAAACCGGCTACGAGCAGTACTTC. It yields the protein CASSRQRLKTGYEQYF.

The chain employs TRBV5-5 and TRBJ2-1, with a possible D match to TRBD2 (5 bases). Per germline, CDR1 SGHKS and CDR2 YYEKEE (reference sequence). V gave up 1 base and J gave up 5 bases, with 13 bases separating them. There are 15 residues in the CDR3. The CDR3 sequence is CASSLSLAGDNEQFF. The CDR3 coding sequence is TGTGCCAGCAGCTTGTCTCTAGCCGGGGACAATGAGCAGTTCTTC.

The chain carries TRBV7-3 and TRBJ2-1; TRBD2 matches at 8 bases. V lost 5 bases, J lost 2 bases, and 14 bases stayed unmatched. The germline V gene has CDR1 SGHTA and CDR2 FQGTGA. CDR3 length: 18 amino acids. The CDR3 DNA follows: TGTGCCAGCAGCCCGATACCTCTTAGCGGGGTGGCCTACAATGAGCAGTTCTTC. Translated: CASSPIPLSGVAYNEQFF. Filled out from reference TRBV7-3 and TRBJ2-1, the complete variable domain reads GAGVSQTPSNKVTEKGKYVELRCDPISGHTALYWYRQSLGQGPEFLIYFQGTGAADDSGLPNDRFFAVRPEGSVSTLKIQRTERGDSAVYLCASSPIPLSGVAYNEQFFGPGTRLTVL.

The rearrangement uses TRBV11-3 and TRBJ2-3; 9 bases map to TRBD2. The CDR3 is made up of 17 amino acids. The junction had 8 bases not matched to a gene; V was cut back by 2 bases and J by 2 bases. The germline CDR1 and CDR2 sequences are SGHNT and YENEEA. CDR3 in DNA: TGTGCCAGCAGCTTATGGGCTAGCGGGACTCTCACAGATACGCAGTATTTT. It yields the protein CASSLWASGTLTDTQYF.

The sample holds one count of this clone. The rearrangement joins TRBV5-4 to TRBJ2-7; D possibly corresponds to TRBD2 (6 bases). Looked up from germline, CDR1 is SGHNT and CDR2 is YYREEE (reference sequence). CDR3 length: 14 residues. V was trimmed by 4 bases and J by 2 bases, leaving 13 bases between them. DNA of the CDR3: TGTGCCAGCAGCGCCCAGAGCGGGCCCTACGAGCAGTACTTC. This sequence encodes CASSAQSGPYEQYF.

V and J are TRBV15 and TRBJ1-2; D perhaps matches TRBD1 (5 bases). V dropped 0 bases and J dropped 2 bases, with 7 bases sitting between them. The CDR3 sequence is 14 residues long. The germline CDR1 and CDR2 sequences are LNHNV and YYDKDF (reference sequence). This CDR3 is CATSRDRVNYGYTF. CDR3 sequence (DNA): TGTGCCACCAGCAGAGACAGGGTAAACTATGGCTACACCTTC. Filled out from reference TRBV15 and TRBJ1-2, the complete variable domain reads DAMVIQNPRYQVTQFGKPVTLSCSQTLNHNVMYWYQQKSSQAPKLLFHYYDKDFNNEADTPDNFQSRRPNTSFCFLDIRSPGLGDTAMYLCATSRDRVNYGYTFGSGTRLTVV.

The CDR3 reads CASSRRTAEAFF. The CDR3 nucleotides are TGTGCCAGCAGCCGCCGGACAGCTGAAGCTTTCTTT. J is TRBJ1-1 and V is TRBV2; TRBD1 is a possible D gene (6 bases). The V end was cut by 6 bases, the J end by 6 bases, with 11 bases between. CDR1 is SNHLY and CDR2 is FYNNEI in the germline V gene. This CDR3 spans 12 amino acids. The variable domain in full, with the rest retrieved from reference TRBV2 and TRBJ1-1, is EPEVTQTPSHQVTQMGQEVILRCVPISNHLYFYWYRQILGQKVEFLVSFYNNEISEKSEIFDDQFSVERPDGSNFTLKIRSTKLEDSAMYFCASSRRTAEAFFGQGTRLTVV.

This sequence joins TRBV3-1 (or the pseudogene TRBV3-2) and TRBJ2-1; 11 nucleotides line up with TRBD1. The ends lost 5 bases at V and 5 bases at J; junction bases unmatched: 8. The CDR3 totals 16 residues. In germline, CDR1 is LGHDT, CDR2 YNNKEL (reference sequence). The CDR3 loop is CASSAPGQGEHNEQFF. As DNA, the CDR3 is TGTGCCAGCAGCGCCCCGGGACAGGGGGAACACAATGAGCAGTTCTTC.

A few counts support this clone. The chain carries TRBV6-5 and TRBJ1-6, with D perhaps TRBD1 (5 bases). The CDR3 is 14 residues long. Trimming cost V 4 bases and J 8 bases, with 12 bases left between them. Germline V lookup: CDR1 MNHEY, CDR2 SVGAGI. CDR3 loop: CASSSQGSYSPLHF. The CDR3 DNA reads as TGTGCCAGCAGTTCGCAGGGCTCATATTCACCCCTCCACTTT.

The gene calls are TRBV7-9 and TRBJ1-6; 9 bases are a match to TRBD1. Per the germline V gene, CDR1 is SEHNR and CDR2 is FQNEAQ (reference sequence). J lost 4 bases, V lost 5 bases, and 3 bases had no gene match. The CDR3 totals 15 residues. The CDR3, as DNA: TGTGCCAGCAGCCCAGGGACAGGGTATAATTCACCCCTCCACTTT. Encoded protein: CASSPGTGYNSPLHF.

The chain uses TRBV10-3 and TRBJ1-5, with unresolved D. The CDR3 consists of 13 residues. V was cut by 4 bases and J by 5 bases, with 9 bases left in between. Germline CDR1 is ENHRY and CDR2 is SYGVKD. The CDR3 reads CAISGSLYQPQHF. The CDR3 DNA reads TGTGCCATCAGTGGGTCCCTTTATCAGCCCCAGCATTTT.

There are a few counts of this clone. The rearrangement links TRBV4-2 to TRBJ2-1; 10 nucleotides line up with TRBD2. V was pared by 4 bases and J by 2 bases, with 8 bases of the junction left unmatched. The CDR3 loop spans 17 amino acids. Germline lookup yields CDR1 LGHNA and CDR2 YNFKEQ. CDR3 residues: CASSRIAAGGPYNEQFF. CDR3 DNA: TGTGCCAGCAGCCGCATTGCAGCGGGAGGGCCCTACAATGAGCAGTTCTTC.

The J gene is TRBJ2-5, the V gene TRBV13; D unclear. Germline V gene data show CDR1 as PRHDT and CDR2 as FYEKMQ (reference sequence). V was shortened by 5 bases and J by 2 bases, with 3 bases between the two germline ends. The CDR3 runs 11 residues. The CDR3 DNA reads TGTGCCAGCAGCCTTCAAGAGACCCAGTACTTC. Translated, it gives CASSLQETQYF.

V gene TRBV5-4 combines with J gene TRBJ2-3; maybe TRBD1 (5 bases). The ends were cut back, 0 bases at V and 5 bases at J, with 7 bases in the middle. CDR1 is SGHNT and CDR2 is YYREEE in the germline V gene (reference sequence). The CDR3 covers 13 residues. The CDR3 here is CASSLDDRDTQYF. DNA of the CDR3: TGTGCCAGCAGCTTGGATGACAGAGATACGCAGTATTTT. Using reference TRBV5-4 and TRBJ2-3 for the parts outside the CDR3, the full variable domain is ETGVTQSPTHLIKTRGQQVTLRCSSQSGHNTVSWYQQALGQGPQFIFQYYREEENGRGNFPPRFSGLQFPNYSSELNVNALELDDSALYLCASSLDDRDTQYFGPGTRLTVL.